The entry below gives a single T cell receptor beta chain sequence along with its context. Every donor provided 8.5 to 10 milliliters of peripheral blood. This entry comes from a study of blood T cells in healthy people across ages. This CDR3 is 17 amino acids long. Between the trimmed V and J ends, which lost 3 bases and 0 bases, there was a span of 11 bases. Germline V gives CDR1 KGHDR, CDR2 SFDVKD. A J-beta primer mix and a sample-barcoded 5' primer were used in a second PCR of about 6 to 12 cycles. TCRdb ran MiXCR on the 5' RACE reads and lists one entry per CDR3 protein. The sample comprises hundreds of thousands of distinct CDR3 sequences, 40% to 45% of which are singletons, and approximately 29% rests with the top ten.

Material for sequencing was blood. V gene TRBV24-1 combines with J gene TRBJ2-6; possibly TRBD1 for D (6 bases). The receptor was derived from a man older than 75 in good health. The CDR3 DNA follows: TGTGCCACCAGTGATCTTACAGGGAGCTCTGGGGCCAACGTCCTGACTTTC. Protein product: CATSDLTGSSGANVLTF.